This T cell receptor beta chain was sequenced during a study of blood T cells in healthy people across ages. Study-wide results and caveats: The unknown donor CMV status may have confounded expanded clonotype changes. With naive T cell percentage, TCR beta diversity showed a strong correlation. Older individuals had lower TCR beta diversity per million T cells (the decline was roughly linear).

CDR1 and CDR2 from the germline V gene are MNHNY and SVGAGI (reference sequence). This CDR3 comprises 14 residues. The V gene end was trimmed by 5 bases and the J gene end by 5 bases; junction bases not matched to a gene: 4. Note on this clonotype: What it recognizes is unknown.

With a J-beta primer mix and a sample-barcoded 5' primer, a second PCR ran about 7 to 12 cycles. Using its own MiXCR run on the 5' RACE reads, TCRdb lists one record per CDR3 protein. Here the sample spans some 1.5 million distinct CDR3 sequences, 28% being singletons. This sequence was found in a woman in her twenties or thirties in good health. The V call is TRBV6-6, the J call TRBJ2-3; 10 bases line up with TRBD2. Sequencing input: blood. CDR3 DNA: TGTGCCAGCAGTAGCGGGGGGGCCGGAGATACGCAGTATTTT. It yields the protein CASSSGGAGDTQYF.